The 30 T cell receptor beta chains below come from one sample, sequenced in a study of glioma-infiltrating T cells. Amplification of TCR alpha and beta CDR3 regions from RNA used iRepertoire nested multiplex PCR. TCRdb processed the multiplex PCR reads anew with MiXCR; each CDR3 protein has one entry. The sample consists of approximately 190,000 distinct CDR3 sequences, roughly 32% of them appearing once. Sequenced: glioma tissue, nonneoplastic brain tissue, or PBMCs (not recorded which). These receptors were taken from a human donor with low-grade glioma or glioblastoma, undergoing nonglioma brain surgery, or in good health (not recorded which).

Concerning this clonotype: Possible read error: a much larger clone is one base away. This chain joins TRBV25-1 and TRBJ2-5; 8 bases align to TRBD2. The germline V gene encodes CDR1 MGHDK and CDR2 SYGVNS. The CDR3 is made up of 15 amino acids. The CDR3 nucleotides are TGTGCCAGCAGTGAATTAAGCGGGGGACAAGAGGCCCAGTACTTC. Translation gives CASSELSGGQEAQYF.

The table lists this clonotype with a few counts. At one end, the junction sequence differs from germline, possibly due to a read error. This chain joins TRBV20-1 and TRBJ1-5; D is ambiguous. This CDR3 region has 14 residues. Germline CDR1 reads DFQATT; CDR2 reads SNEGSKA (reference sequence). CDR3 nucleotides: TGCAGTGCCCGACCCAGCAGTAGCAATCAGCCCCAGCATTTC. Translating it yields CSARPSSSNQPQHF.

This clonotype was counted ten times or more. The chain has TRBV6-2 or TRBV6-3 and TRBJ2-5; possibly TRBD1 or TRBD2 for D (5 bases each). Germline V CDR1 and CDR2: MNHEY, SVGEGT. The germline V and J ends were trimmed by 6 bases and 5 bases, with 10 bases remaining between them. The CDR3 totals 12 residues. The CDR3 nucleotides are TGTGCCAGCAGCTTTGGGACGGAGACCCAGTACTTC. Translated: CASSFGTETQYF.

This clonotype was seen many times. The V and J genes are TRBV6-6 and TRBJ1-5; D gene unclear. The CDR3 contains 14 residues. Germline values: CDR1 MNHNY, CDR2 SVGAGI (reference sequence). V dropped 0 bases and J dropped 6 bases, with 9 bases sitting between them. CDR3 region: CASSYSMVGQPQHF. The CDR3, as DNA: TGTGCCAGCAGTTACTCGATGGTGGGTCAGCCCCAGCATTTT.

This clonotype was counted ten times or more. At one boundary the junction diverges from the germline segment, which might be a read error. Here the CDR3 reads CASSLTVLSGNAIYF. As DNA, the CDR3 is TGTGCCAGCAGCTTAACGGTTCTCTCTGGAAACGCCATATATTTT. This rearrangement joins TRBV7-2 to TRBJ1-3; D not resolved. This CDR3 comprises 15 residues. CDR1 SGHTA and CDR2 FQGNSA come from the germline V gene.

This clonotype was picked up many times. The chain couples TRBV12-3 or TRBV12-4 to TRBJ1-6; 7 positions agree with TRBD1. This CDR3 is 14 amino acids long. V lost 4 bases, J lost 6 bases, and 3 bases stayed unmatched. The CDR3 here is CASSYNRGNSPLHF. The CDR3 region has the DNA TGTGCCAGCAGTTACAACAGGGGTAATTCACCCCTCCACTTT.

Details on this clonotype: A much larger clone is a single base away; this may be a read error. V usage is TRBV7-9 and J usage is TRBJ2-5; D gene uncertain. The germline gives CDR1 SEHNR, CDR2 FQNEAQ (reference sequence). CDR3 length: 13 residues. With 4 bases removed from V and 1 base from J, the gap between germline ends came to 7 bases. The CDR3 DNA reads TGTGCCAGCAGCTATGGAGCCCAAGAGACCCAGTACTTC. Translated: CASSYGAQETQYF.

The V and J genes are TRBV12-3 or TRBV12-4 and TRBJ2-1; 11 nucleotides agree with TRBD2. The length of the CDR3 is 18 residues. The trim removed 4 bases at V and 4 bases at J, leaving 12 bases unmatched. This CDR3 is CASSYITPGLAVYNEQFF. CDR3 bases: TGTGCCAGCAGTTACATAACCCCGGGACTAGCGGTTTACAATGAGCAGTTCTTC.

This rearrangement joins TRBV5-4 to TRBJ1-2; 9 bases fit TRBD1. V gave up 3 bases and J gave up 4 bases; unmatched junction bases: 7. CDR3 size: 15 residues. Germline CDR1 SGHNT, CDR2 YYREEE (reference sequence). CDR3 DNA: TGTGCCAGCAGCTCGGGGAGACAGGGGGTCTATGGCTACACCTTC. Translation: CASSSGRQGVYGYTF.

This clonotype was counted only a few times. The rearrangement links TRBV4-1 to TRBJ1-1, with D maybe TRBD1 (6 bases). Germline V gives CDR1 MGHRA, CDR2 YSYEKL. The CDR3 runs 18 residues. V was cut by 0 bases and J by 1 base, with 18 bases left in between. CDR3 coding DNA: TGCGCCAGCAGCCAAGACCGGGGTAACCCGACAGGGAACACTGAAGCTTTCTTT. It is translated as CASSQDRGNPTGNTEAFF.

With regard to this clonotype: A junction end diverges from the germline sequence, so it may reflect a read error. The chain couples TRBV7-6 to TRBJ2-7, with D unclear. The CDR3 is 12 residues long. CDR1 and CDR2 (germline): SGHVS, FNYEAQ. CDR3 loop: CVSSLDMYEQYF. The CDR3 DNA follows: TGTGTCAGCAGCTTAGATATGTACGAGCAGTACTTC.

There are many counts of this clonotype. The chain has TRBV7-2 and TRBJ2-7; D is possibly TRBD1 (6 bases). V was cut by 5 bases and J by 6 bases, with 11 bases left in between. The germline CDR1 and CDR2 sequences are SGHTA and FQGNSA. The CDR3 runs to 12 residues. This CDR3 is CASSLGGLEQYF. The CDR3 DNA follows: TGTGCCAGCAGCCTTGGGGGCCTCGAGCAGTACTTC. Together with reference TRBV7-2 and TRBJ2-7, the CDR3 gives the full variable domain: GAGVSQSPSNKVTEKGKDVELRCDPISGHTALYWYRQSLGQGLEFLIYFQGNSAPDKSGLPSDRFSAERTGGSVSTLTIQRTQQEDSAVYLCASSLGGLEQYFGPGTRLTVT.

This clonotype was counted ten times or more. This rearrangement joins TRBV19 to TRBJ2-1, with TRBD1 matching 7 bases. CDR1 is LNHDA, CDR2 SQIVND, per germline (reference sequence). V was clipped by 5 bases and J by 1 base; unmatched bases: 2. This CDR3 is 14 amino acids long. The CDR3 loop reads CASSSRGSYNEQFF. The CDR3 DNA follows: TGTGCCAGTAGTTCCAGGGGGTCCTACAATGAGCAGTTCTTC.

This clonotype was detected ten times or more. The chain couples TRBV6-2 or TRBV6-3 to TRBJ2-7; 12 bases are shared with TRBD2. Germline loops: CDR1 MNHEY, CDR2 SVGEGT. J gave up 9 bases and V 7 bases, and 4 bases lay outside the gene matches. The CDR3 loop spans 12 amino acids. The CDR3 DNA sequence: TGTGCCAGCACCGGACTAGCGGGGCGGCAGTACTTC. Its protein product is CASTGLAGRQYF.

This clonotype has at least ten counts. The chain couples TRBV27 to TRBJ2-5; TRBD2 matches at 9 bases. Unmatched junction bases numbered 12, after V lost 5 bases and J lost 5 bases. The CDR3 contains 16 residues. Germline-derived CDR1 and CDR2 are MNHEY and SMNVEV (reference sequence). CDR3: CASSLGLASNGETQYF. In DNA form, the CDR3 reads TGTGCCAGCAGTCTAGGACTAGCGTCGAATGGGGAGACCCAGTACTTC.

This rearrangement joins TRBV6-1 to TRBJ2-3; D possibly matches TRBD1 or TRBD2 (5 bases each). The germline V and J ends were trimmed by 5 bases and 5 bases, with 14 bases remaining between them. The germline V gene encodes CDR1 MNHNS and CDR2 SASEGT. The CDR3 spans 14 residues. CDR3 residues: CASSLRTGQDTQYF. The DNA for the CDR3 is TGTGCCAGCAGTCTCCGGACTGGACAAGATACGCAGTATTTT.

J is TRBJ2-5 and V is TRBV11-2; TRBD2 matches 15 bases. V lost 5 bases, J lost 0 bases, and 4 bases stayed unmatched. This CDR3 has 17 amino acids. In germline, CDR1 is SGHAT, CDR2 FQNNGV. The DNA of the CDR3 is TGTGCCAGCAGCCCCGGGACTAGCGGGGGGTACCAAGAGACCCAGTACTTC. Translating gives CASSPGTSGGYQETQYF.

This clonotype was picked up many times. The V call is TRBV7-2, the J call TRBJ2-7; a weak D match, TRBD1 (5 bases). Germline V gene lookup returns CDR1 SGHTA and CDR2 FQGNSA. Trimming took off 8 bases at V and 1 base at J, with 15 bases between the two ends. This CDR3 is 14 amino acids long. DNA for the CDR3: TGTGCCAGCTTGATGCAGGGTACTTCCTACGAGCAGTACTTC. This codes for CASLMQGTSYEQYF.

Note on this clonotype: This could be a read error, since a much larger clone is one nucleotide away. V is TRBV6-4 and J is TRBJ2-1; the match to TRBD1 covers 9 bases. CDR1 and CDR2 (germline): MRHNA, SNTAGT. V lost 3 bases, J lost 9 bases, and 12 bases stayed unmatched. The CDR3 length is 16 residues. The CDR3 nucleotides are TGTGCCAGCAGTGAAAACCCGGGACAGGGAGACAGTGAGCAGTTCTTC. Its protein is CASSENPGQGDSEQFF.

As to this clonotype: Just one base apart from a much larger clone, this may be a read error. The chain couples TRBV19 to TRBJ2-1; D gene unclear. The CDR3 spans 14 residues. In germline, CDR1 is LNHDA, CDR2 SQIVND (reference sequence). This CDR3 reads CAGSIPLAYNEQFF. In nucleotides, the CDR3 is TGTGCCGGTAGTATCCCCCTGGCGTACAATGAGCAGTTCTTC.

The sample holds many counts of this clonotype. The chain is built from TRBV7-9 and TRBJ1-2; no definite D call. This CDR3 has 13 amino acids. Germline loops: CDR1 SEHNR, CDR2 FQNEAQ (reference sequence). V was shortened by 3 bases and J by 2 bases, with 7 bases between the two germline ends. DNA of the CDR3: TGTGCCAGCAGCTTTGAGAGAAACTATGGCTACACCTTC. It is translated as CASSFERNYGYTF.

This clonotype showed up many times. The chain couples TRBV29-1 to TRBJ1-1, with 8 bases identical to TRBD1. The ends lost 4 bases at V and 1 base at J; junction bases unmatched: 5. The CDR3 is 14 residues long. Germline CDR1 reads SQVTM; CDR2 reads ANQGSEA. The chain's CDR3 is CSVAGGASNTEAFF. CDR3 nucleotides: TGCAGCGTTGCAGGGGGCGCTTCGAACACTGAAGCTTTCTTT.

This clonotype was seen ten or more times. The CDR3 sequence is CAISESKGAREQYF. The CDR3 DNA reads TGTGCCATCAGTGAGTCGAAAGGGGCTAGAGAGCAGTACTTC. The chain has TRBV10-3 and TRBJ2-7; tentative D call: TRBD1 (5 bases). CDR1 ENHRY and CDR2 SYGVKD come from the germline V gene. This CDR3 has 14 residues. V was clipped by 0 bases and J by 7 bases, with 13 bases between them.

This clonotype was detected many times. This chain connects TRBV4-2 to TRBJ2-7; perhaps TRBD1 as D (5 bases). This CDR3 region has 13 residues. The V end lost 1 base, the J end lost 4 bases, and 8 bases lay between the germline ends. Germline V lookup: CDR1 LGHNA, CDR2 YNFKEQ. The CDR3 nucleotides read TGTGCCAGCAGCCAAGGGGCAGGGTACGAGCAGTACTTC. Translated: CASSQGAGYEQYF.

Many counts were recorded for this clonotype. V gene TRBV20-1 combines with J gene TRBJ2-2, with D perhaps TRBD1 or TRBD2 (5 bases each). This CDR3 contains 12 residues. Trimming took 3 bases from V and 7 from J, leaving 9 bases between them. Germline assignment: CDR1 DFQATT and CDR2 SNEGSKA (reference sequence). CDR3 protein: CSASGDGGELFF. The CDR3, as DNA: TGCAGTGCTAGCGGGGACGGCGGGGAGCTGTTTTTT.

The rearrangement uses TRBV27 and TRBJ1-1; possible D gene TRBD1, 5 bases. V was trimmed by 3 bases and J by 6 bases, leaving 17 bases between them. Germline CDR1 is MNHEY and CDR2 is SMNVEV (reference sequence). The CDR3 has 15 residues. DNA of the CDR3: TGTGCCAGCAGTTTCGGGGCAGGCATCGTCGCTGAAGCTTTCTTT. It specifies CASSFGAGIVAEAFF.

Comment on this clonotype: A much more abundant neighbour one base away suggests this may be a read error. This chain uses TRBV7-2 with TRBJ1-4; D ambiguous. The germline V and J ends were trimmed by 1 base and 4 bases, with 7 bases remaining between them. The CDR3 runs to 14 residues. Germline V CDR1 and CDR2: SGHTA, FQGNSA. The CDR3 loop is CASSLGWGNEKLFF. The CDR3 DNA reads as TGTGCCAGCAGCTTAGGGTGGGGTAATGAAAAACTGTTTTTT.

The sample holds many counts of this clonotype. The gene calls are TRBV29-1 and TRBJ1-1, with D unclear. CDR1 and CDR2 from the germline V gene are SQVTM and ANQGSEA. V shed 6 bases and J shed 6 bases, with 8 bases lying between them. This CDR3 contains 10 residues. Here the CDR3 DNA reads TGCAGCGTGCTAGGATCTGAAGCTTTCTTT. Amino acid sequence: CSVLGSEAFF. Combining the CDR3 with reference TRBV29-1 and TRBJ1-1 gives the whole variable domain SAVISQKPSRDICQRGTSLTIQCQVDSQVTMMFWYRQQPGQSLTLIATANQGSEATYESGFVIDKFPISRPNLTFSTLTVSNMSPEDSSIYLCSVLGSEAFFGQGTRLTVV.

In this sample, this clonotype turned up many times. This rearrangement joins TRBV7-9 to TRBJ2-3; tentative D call: TRBD2 (5 bases). The CDR3 is made up of 16 amino acids. CDR1 and CDR2 from the germline V gene are SEHNR and FQNEAQ (reference sequence). V dropped 4 bases and J dropped 0 bases, with 14 bases sitting between them. CDR3 coding DNA: TGTGCCAGCAGCTCTTCTCTGGGCGGGAGCACAGATACGCAGTATTTT. The encoded protein is CASSSSLGGSTDTQYF.

On this clonotype itself: A much larger clone is a single base away; this may be a read error. V usage is TRBV29-1 and J usage is TRBJ1-1, with a weak D call TRBD1 (5 bases). Per germline, CDR1 SQVTM and CDR2 ANQGSEA. The CDR3 covers 10 residues. In DNA, the CDR3 is TGCAGCGTTGTGGACACTGAAGCTCTCTTT. This translates into CSVVDTEALF.